The clone carrying this T cell receptor (beta chain) was picked up many times. As yet, its antigen is unknown. This entry belongs to a study of immune heterogeneity within non-small cell lung tumors. Study summary: There were several squamous cell carcinomas, 10 non-squamous carcinomas and 1 tumor not otherwise specified.

The TCR beta CDR3 region underwent multiplex PCR amplification with 32 V and 13 J primers. One entry per CDR3 protein, called by TCRdb with MiXCR from the multiplex PCR reads. The data show approximately 9,700 distinct CDR3 sequences, around 27% seen once. Study observations and caveats: Local tumor mutational burden correlated moderately but significantly with local T-cell clonality (R around 0.33).

Template material comprised bulk tumor genomic DNA at roughly 650 ng per sample. During surgery, each primary tumor gave multiple biopsies spaced as far apart as possible. Each patient presented with untreated, newly diagnosed non-small cell lung cancer and received curative surgery. The sequenced material came from lung tumor tissue. This sequence originates from a woman aged 50 to 65 with non-small cell lung cancer.

CDR3 loop: CASSLRDRNTDTQYF. CDR3 nucleotide sequence: TGTGCCAGCTCACTACGGGACAGAAACACAGATACGCAGTATTTT. This rearrangement joins TRBV18 to TRBJ2-3; 7 bases fit TRBD1. CDR3 length equals 15 residues. CDR1 is KGHSH and CDR2 is LQKENI in the germline V gene. J gave up 2 bases and V 4 bases, and 6 bases lay outside the gene matches.